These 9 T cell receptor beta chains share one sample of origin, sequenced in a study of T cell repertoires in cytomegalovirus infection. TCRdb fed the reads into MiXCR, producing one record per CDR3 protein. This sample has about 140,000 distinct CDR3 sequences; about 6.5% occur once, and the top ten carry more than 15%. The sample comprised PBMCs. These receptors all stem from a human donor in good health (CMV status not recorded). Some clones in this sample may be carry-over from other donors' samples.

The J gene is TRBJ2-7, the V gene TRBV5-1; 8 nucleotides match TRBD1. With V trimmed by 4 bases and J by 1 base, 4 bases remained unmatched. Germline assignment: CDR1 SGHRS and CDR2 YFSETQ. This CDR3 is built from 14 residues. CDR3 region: CASSGRTGSYEQYF. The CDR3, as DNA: TGCGCCAGCAGCGGACGGACAGGGTCCTACGAGCAGTACTTC.

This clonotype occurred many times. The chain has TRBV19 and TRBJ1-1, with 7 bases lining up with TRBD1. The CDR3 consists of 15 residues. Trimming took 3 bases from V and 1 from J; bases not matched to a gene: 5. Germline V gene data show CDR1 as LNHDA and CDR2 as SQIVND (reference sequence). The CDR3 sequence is CASSIFTGANTEAFF. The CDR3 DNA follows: TGTGCCAGTAGTATTTTTACAGGGGCGAACACTGAAGCTTTCTTT. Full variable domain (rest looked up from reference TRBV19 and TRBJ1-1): DGGITQSPKYLFRKEGQNVTLSCEQNLNHDAMYWYRQDPGQGLRLIYYSQIVNDFQKGDIAEGYSVSREKKESFPLTVTSAQKNPTAFYLCASSIFTGANTEAFFGQGTRLTVV.

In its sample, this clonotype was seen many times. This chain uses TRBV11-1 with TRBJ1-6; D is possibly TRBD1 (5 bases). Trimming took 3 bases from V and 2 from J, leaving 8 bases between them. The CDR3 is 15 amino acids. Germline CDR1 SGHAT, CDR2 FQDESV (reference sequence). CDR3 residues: CASSFREAYNSPLHF. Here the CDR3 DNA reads TGTGCCAGCAGCTTCAGGGAGGCCTATAATTCACCCCTCCACTTT.

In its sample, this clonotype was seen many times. The CDR3 DNA sequence: TGTGCCAGCAGCTTAGAATACGGTAGCTCCTACGAGCAGTACTTC. It specifies CASSLEYGSSYEQYF. The V call is TRBV11-2, the J call TRBJ2-7, with D unresolved. Germline values: CDR1 SGHAT, CDR2 FQNNGV. The CDR3 sequence is 15 residues long. V was pared by 0 bases and J by 0 bases, with 9 bases between.

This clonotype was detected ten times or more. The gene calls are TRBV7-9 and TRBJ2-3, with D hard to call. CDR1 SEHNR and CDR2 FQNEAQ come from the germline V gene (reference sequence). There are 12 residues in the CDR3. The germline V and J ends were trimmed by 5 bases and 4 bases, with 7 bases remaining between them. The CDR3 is CASSRGSDTQYF. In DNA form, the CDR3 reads TGTGCCAGCAGCCGTGGGTCAGATACGCAGTATTTT.

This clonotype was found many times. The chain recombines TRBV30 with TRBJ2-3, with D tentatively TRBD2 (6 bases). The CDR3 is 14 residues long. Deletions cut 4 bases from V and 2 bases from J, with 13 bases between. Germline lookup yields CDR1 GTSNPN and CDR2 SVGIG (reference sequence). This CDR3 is CAWKAGVVTDTQYF. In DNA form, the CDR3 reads TGTGCCTGGAAAGCGGGTGTCGTCACAGATACGCAGTATTTT.

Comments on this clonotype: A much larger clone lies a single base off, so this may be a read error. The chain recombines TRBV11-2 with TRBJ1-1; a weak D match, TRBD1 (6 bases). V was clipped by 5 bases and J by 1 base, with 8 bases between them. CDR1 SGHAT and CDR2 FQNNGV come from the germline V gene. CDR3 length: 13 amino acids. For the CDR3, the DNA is TGTGCCAGCAGCGGACAGAGGAACACTGAAGCTTTCTTT. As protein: CASSGQRNTEAFF.

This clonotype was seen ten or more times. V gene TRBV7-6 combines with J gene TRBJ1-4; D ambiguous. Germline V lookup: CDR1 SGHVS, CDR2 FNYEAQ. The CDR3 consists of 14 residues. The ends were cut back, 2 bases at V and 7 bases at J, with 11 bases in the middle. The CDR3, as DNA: TGTGCCAGCAGCTTACGGAGGGAAAGTGAAAAACTGTTTTTT. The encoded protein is CASSLRRESEKLFF.

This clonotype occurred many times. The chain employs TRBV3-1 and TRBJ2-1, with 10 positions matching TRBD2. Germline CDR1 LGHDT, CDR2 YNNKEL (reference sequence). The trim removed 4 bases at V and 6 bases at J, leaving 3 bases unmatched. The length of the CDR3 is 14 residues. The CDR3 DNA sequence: TGTGCCAGCAGCCCCAGCGGGGGGGCCAATGAGCAGTTCTTC. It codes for CASSPSGGANEQFF.